This entry is about one T cell receptor (beta chain). Its antigen remains unidentified. No much larger clonotype is one base removed from it; base qualities were not supplied. The library was obtained by PCR. Sequencer: Illumina HiSeq 2500. Unique molecular identifiers were incorporated into TCR beta cDNA libraries to reduce PCR and sequencing biases. About 500,000 cDNA molecules were obtained per 1 to 10 million input T cells, so each molecule approximated one T cell. The patient libraries were prepared and sequenced using the same protocol as the earlier healthy control dataset. Samples belonging to the same batch were prepared together, multiplexed and sequenced on a shared HiSeq lane. Per the source publication's procedure: MIGEC was used to process the raw barcoded reads, and molecular identifier groups with only a single read were discarded before consensus assembly and CDR3 extraction. Clonotype tables were post-analysed with VDJtools, normalizing diversity by down-sampling all datasets to the smallest sample size. Repertoire overlap clustering matched CDR3 amino acid but not nucleotide sequences to correct batch-related cross-sample contamination. Using fastp at Q25 and MiXCR, TCRdb reprocessed the public reads and kept productive beta chains. Each CDR3 protein gets just one entry, which takes the most common genes and DNA from the rows behind it. TCRdb's processing, not the study's, gives the V and J calls here. This sample holds roughly 580,000 distinct CDR3 sequences; roughly 47% were observed only once. In total, the top ten clones hold 1.7% of the sample.

This specimen belongs to a study of post-analysis software for immune sequencing data (dated by TCRdb to about 2015). About the study as a whole: The recorded disease courses included relapsing-remitting, secondary progressive and progressive-relapsing multiple sclerosis, and some patients had no subtype annotation. The patient repertoires were compared against approximately twelve previously published healthy control repertoires obtained from donors aged roughly 6 to 28 years. A subset of samples was prepared in parallel using single-end sample barcoding, then pooled and co-amplified after Illumina adapter ligation.

Overall results and qualifications from the work: Strong co-clustering of samples prepared in the same batch was shown by direct clustering with F measure, prompting a batch-effect correction. The control group was slightly older than the multiple sclerosis patient group. Four to six TRBV segments, including TRBV5-6, TRBV5-1 and TRBV20-1, were significantly more frequent in patients than controls. Normalized Chao1 diversity was significantly lower in multiple sclerosis patients than controls, suggesting substantial peripheral T-cell clonal expansion.

To demonstrate the VDJtools post-analysis software, the study profiled TCR beta repertoires from the peripheral blood of about a dozen young patients with multiple sclerosis. The multiple sclerosis patients were children and adolescents ranging in age from roughly 6 to 15 years. Inclusive of the bounding cysteine and phenylalanine, the CDR3 is 14 residues long. The CDR3 DNA has 42 bases and is translated from base 1. Sequences were obtained from blood. The sequence came from a girl aged 10 to 17 with multiple sclerosis. The rearrangement combines TRBV12-3 or TRBV12-4 with TRBJ2-7; 10 bases in the junction line up with TRBD1. The J call may be mistaken, given a closer DNA end match to TRBJ2-5. Here is the DNA: TGTGCCAGCAGGGCAGGGACAGGGGTAGAGACCCAGTACTTC. Translated, it gives CASRAGTGVETQYF.